This T cell receptor beta chain was captured by sequencing in a study of cytomegalovirus exposure and HLA in healthy donors. PCR involved 60 Vbeta and 13 Jbeta primers. Clones were sequenced by immunoSEQ multiplex PCR, and TCRdb holds only the in-frame ones, with some missing. The repertoire holds about 170,000 clones, with approximately 84% as singletons. Worth noting for this clone: The germline gene is not matched at one end of the junction; a read error may be the cause.

The receptor was derived from a man aged 18 to 30 in good health and CMV-seropositive. The sequencing input was PBMCs.

CDR3 sequence reads: CASGLASSEQYF. The CDR3 DNA sequence: TGTGCCAGCGGCTTGGCGAGCTCCGAGCAGTACTTC. The J gene is TRBJ2-7, the V gene TRBV5-6, with no clear D. Germline lookup yields CDR1 SGHDT and CDR2 YYEEEE. This CDR3 is built from 12 residues. The complete variable domain, with remaining parts taken from reference TRBV5-6 and TRBJ2-7, reads DAGVTQSPTHLIKTRGQQVTLRCSPKSGHDTVSWYQQALGQGPQFIFQYYEEEERQRGNFPDRFSGHQFPNYSSELNVNALLLGDSALYLCASGLASSEQYFGPGTRLTVT.